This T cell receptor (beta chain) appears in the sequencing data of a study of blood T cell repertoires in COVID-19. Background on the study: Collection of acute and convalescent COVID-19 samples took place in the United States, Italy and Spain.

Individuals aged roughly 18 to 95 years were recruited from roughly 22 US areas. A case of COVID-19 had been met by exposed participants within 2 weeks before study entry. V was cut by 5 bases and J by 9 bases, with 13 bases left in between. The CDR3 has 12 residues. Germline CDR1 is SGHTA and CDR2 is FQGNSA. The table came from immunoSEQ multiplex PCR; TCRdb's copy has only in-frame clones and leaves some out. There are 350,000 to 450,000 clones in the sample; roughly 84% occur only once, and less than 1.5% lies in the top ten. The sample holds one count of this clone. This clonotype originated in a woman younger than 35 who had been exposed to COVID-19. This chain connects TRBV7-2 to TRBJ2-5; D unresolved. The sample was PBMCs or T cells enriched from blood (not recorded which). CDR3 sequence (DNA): TGTGCCAGCAGCCCTGCGGTCGGGTCCCAGTACTTC. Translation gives CASSPAVGSQYF.